The 23 T cell receptor beta chains reported below all come from one sample, sequenced in a study of CD8+ T cells in alopecia areata. Sequencing relied on a cDNA template that was reverse transcribed from extracted RNA. Assay: immunoSEQ multiplex PCR; the TCRdb copy retains only in-frame clones and omits some. The repertoire holds 12,000 or so clones, with roughly 57% as singletons. Collection of lesional scalp punch biopsies and peripheral blood was performed in alopecia areata patients. Sequencing was performed on skin. All receptors come from a human donor with alopecia areata.

The chain uses TRBV4-1 and TRBJ1-1; possible D gene TRBD1, 5 bases. The V gene's germline CDR1 is MGHRA and CDR2 YSYEKL. The CDR3 is 14 residues long. Trimming pared 4 bases from V and 1 base from J, leaving 10 bases between. The CDR3, as DNA: TGCGCCAGCAGCCTCATGGGGGGGAACACTGAAGCTTTCTTT. It yields the protein CASSLMGGNTEAFF.

The chain recombines TRBV18 with TRBJ2-7, with D tentatively TRBD1 or TRBD2 (7 bases each). The V end lost 3 bases, the J end lost 5 bases, and 17 bases lay between the germline ends. This CDR3 is 15 amino acids long. Germline CDR1 KGHSH, CDR2 LQKENI. CDR3 nucleotides: TGTGCCAGCTCACCGCTTGGCAGGGGGGGGAACGAGCAGTACTTC. Its protein product is CASSPLGRGGNEQYF.

The chain recombines TRBV6-4 with TRBJ2-1; no reliable D call. The CDR3 runs to 14 residues. Germline assignment: CDR1 MRHNA and CDR2 SNTAGT. Trimming stripped 2 bases from V and 3 bases from J, with 8 bases between. The CDR3 nucleotides read TGTGCCAGCAGTGACAGGGCTGACTACAATGAGCAGTTCTTC. Encoded protein: CASSDRADYNEQFF.

The J gene is TRBJ1-2, the V gene TRBV6-6; the D gene is possibly TRBD1 (6 bases). V shed 5 bases and J shed 8 bases, with 21 bases lying between them. Per germline, CDR1 MNHNY and CDR2 SVGAGI (reference sequence). The CDR3 is 15 amino acids. CDR3 sequence: CASSIRGEALRGYTF. The CDR3 DNA follows: TGTGCCAGCAGTATCAGGGGCGAAGCCCTAAGGGGCTACACCTTC.

This clone was detected a few times. The chain is built from TRBV23-1 and TRBJ2-5, with 13 positions matching TRBD2. TRBV23-1 is classed as an ORF, of uncertain function. Unmatched junction bases numbered 1, after V lost 0 bases and J lost 3 bases. The CDR3 is made up of 16 amino acids. Written as DNA, the CDR3 is TGCGCCAGCAGTCAATCCGGGACTAGCGGGGAAGAGACCCAGTACTTC. Translated: CASSQSGTSGEETQYF.

V is TRBV14 and J is TRBJ2-2; D is perhaps TRBD1 (6 bases). This CDR3 is 14 amino acids long. Germline CDR1 SGHDN, CDR2 FVKESK. Trimming removed 1 base at V and 6 bases at J, with 9 bases between. CDR3 region: CASSQVGGAGELFF. CDR3 DNA: TGTGCCAGCAGCCAAGTAGGGGGAGCCGGGGAGCTGTTTTTT. Looking up the rest from reference TRBV14 and TRBJ2-2 gives the full variable domain: EAGVTQFPSHSVIEKGQTVTLRCDPISGHDNLYWYRRVMGKEIKFLLHFVKESKQDESGMPNNRFLAERTGGTYSTLKVQPAELEDSGVYFCASSQVGGAGELFFGEGSRLTVL.

The table lists this clone with a few counts. The CDR3 DNA reads as TGTGCCAGCAGCTTAGAGGCTAGCGGGAACAATGAGCAGTTCTTC. Residues: CASSLEASGNNEQFF. V gene TRBV7-2 combines with J gene TRBJ2-1, with 9 bases fitting TRBD2. Trimming took 1 base from V and 5 from J; bases not matched to a gene: 3. Germline V gene data show CDR1 as SGHTA and CDR2 as FQGNSA. The CDR3 extends over 15 amino acids.

V usage is TRBV15 and J usage is TRBJ2-7; 8 bases are a match to TRBD2. CDR3 length equals 16 residues. CDR1 is LNHNV, CDR2 YYDKDF, per germline (reference sequence). V dropped 4 bases and J dropped 0; count of bases not matched to a gene: 8. The CDR3 DNA follows: TGTGCCACCAGCACATCACTAGCGGCAAACTCCTACGAGCAGTACTTC. Its translation is CATSTSLAANSYEQYF.

The chain combines TRBV10-3 with TRBJ1-2; D gene uncertain. Germline V CDR1 and CDR2: ENHRY, SYGVKD. CDR3 size: 13 residues. The ends were cut back, 7 bases at V and 8 bases at J, with 17 bases in the middle. CDR3 DNA: TGTGCCATCAAGCTCCCCCCAAAGCGCGGCTACACCTTC. Translated, it gives CAIKLPPKRGYTF.

A few counts support this clone. This chain joins TRBV6-5 and TRBJ1-5; a possible D gene is TRBD1 (5 bases). Germline V gene lookup returns CDR1 MNHEY and CDR2 SVGAGI. Trimming shortened V by 6 bases and J by 7 bases, and 13 bases separated the two germline ends. The CDR3 has 13 amino acids. CDR3 DNA: TGTGCCAGCAGCCGCCGGAGGGACCAGCCCCAGCATTTT. Protein product: CASSRRRDQPQHF.

Only one count was recorded for this clone. The rearrangement links TRBV2 to TRBJ2-7, with 11 nucleotides matching TRBD1. V trimming: 8 bases; J trimming: 4 bases; junction bases outside the gene matches: 7. CDR3 length equals 14 residues. Germline CDR1 reads SNHLY; CDR2 reads FYNNEI. CDR3 nucleotides: TGTGCCAGCCAGGGGACAGGGGGTCAATACGAGCAGTACTTC. Residues: CASQGTGGQYEQYF.

As DNA, the CDR3 is TGTGCCAGCAGCCCCGGGTTTTCTAAGCACACTGAAGCTTTCTTT. Its protein is CASSPGFSKHTEAFF. The genes are TRBV7-2 and TRBJ1-1; D gene unclear. Germline CDR1 and CDR2: SGHTA and FQGNSA. The V end lost 5 bases, the J end lost 3 bases, and 16 bases lay between the germline ends. The length of the CDR3 is 15 residues.

This rearrangement joins TRBV15 to TRBJ2-3; TRBD2 might be the D (7 bases). The germline CDR1 and CDR2 sequences are LNHNV and YYDKDF (reference sequence). This CDR3 has 16 residues. V was clipped by 0 bases and J by 2 bases, with 12 bases between them. Here the CDR3 DNA reads TGTGCCACCAGCAGAGACAACGGGGGGCACACAGATACGCAGTATTTT. This codes for CATSRDNGGHTDTQYF.

This clone was counted a few times. The chain combines TRBV5-1 with TRBJ2-1; TRBD2 aligns across 9 bases. V trimming: 0 bases; J trimming: 10 bases; junction bases outside the gene matches: 8. The CDR3 covers 15 residues. The germline V gene encodes CDR1 SGHRS and CDR2 YFSETQ. The CDR3 sequence: CASSLGAGGPTEQFF. CDR3 bases: TGCGCCAGCAGCTTGGGGGCGGGAGGGCCGACCGAGCAGTTCTTC.

This clone was seen more than once but under ten times. The genes are TRBV7-9 and TRBJ2-7; D is perhaps TRBD1 (6 bases). The CDR3 spans 15 residues. V lost 5 bases and J 2 bases, leaving 16 bases between the germline ends. Germline V gives CDR1 SEHNR, CDR2 FQNEAQ (reference sequence). CDR3 region: CASSVWDTIPYEQYF. CDR3 DNA: TGTGCCAGCAGCGTTTGGGACACTATTCCCTACGAGCAGTACTTC.

This chain links TRBV27 with TRBJ1-6; 9 bases match TRBD1. V lost 8 bases, J lost 4 bases, and 12 bases stayed unmatched. The CDR3 is 17 residues long. The germline V gene encodes CDR1 MNHEY and CDR2 SMNVEV (reference sequence). CDR3 sequence reads: CASGTGKPLRYNSPLHF. The CDR3 DNA reads TGTGCCAGCGGGACAGGGAAACCCCTCCGATATAATTCACCCCTCCACTTT.

This sequence joins TRBV4-1 and TRBJ1-1; 11 nucleotides line up with TRBD1. The CDR3 runs to 15 residues. Germline CDR1 is MGHRA and CDR2 is YSYEKL. V dropped 4 bases and J dropped 4; count of bases not matched to a gene: 5. The CDR3 reads CASSLAGTGGTEAFF. Here the CDR3 DNA reads TGCGCCAGCAGCCTGGCCGGGACAGGGGGCACTGAAGCTTTCTTT.

In its sample, this clone ranks as medium-sized. The rearrangement joins TRBV19 to TRBJ2-2; D is unclear. The CDR3 is made up of 11 amino acids. From germline, CDR1 is LNHDA and CDR2 SQIVND (reference sequence). Trimming took 4 bases from V and 5 from J, leaving 2 bases between them. The CDR3 protein is CASSRTGELFF. The CDR3 bases are TGTGCCAGTAGTAGGACCGGGGAGCTGTTTTTT.

The chain combines TRBV6-5 with TRBJ1-2; possibly TRBD1 for D (6 bases). Trimming shortened V by 7 bases and J by 2 bases, and 11 bases separated the two germline ends. This CDR3 region has 13 residues. Looked up from germline, CDR1 is MNHEY and CDR2 is SVGAGI. Here the CDR3 reads CASTQRGNYGYTF. CDR3 nucleotide sequence: TGTGCCAGCACCCAAAGGGGGAACTATGGCTACACCTTC.

This rearrangement joins TRBV28 to TRBJ1-2; 7 bases line up with TRBD1. Looked up from germline, CDR1 is MDHEN and CDR2 is SYDVKM. The V gene end was trimmed by 5 bases and the J gene end by 3 bases; junction bases not matched to a gene: 6. This CDR3 has 14 residues. CDR3 nucleotides: TGTGCCAGCAGTCCCCCCGGGACAGACTATGGCTACACCTTC. Its translation is CASSPPGTDYGYTF.

The chain couples TRBV7-2 to TRBJ2-1; possibly TRBD1 for D (5 bases). Germline assignment: CDR1 SGHTA and CDR2 FQGNSA. The CDR3 has 15 amino acids. Trimming cost V 3 bases and J 1 base, with 10 bases left between them. The chain's CDR3 is CASSFMQGSYNEQFF. The DNA of the CDR3 is TGTGCCAGCAGCTTCATGCAGGGTTCCTACAATGAGCAGTTCTTC.

In its sample, this clone was seen a few times. The gene calls are TRBV4-2 and TRBJ1-5; a weak D match, TRBD1 (6 bases). Trimming shortened V by 0 bases and J by 0 bases, and 9 bases separated the two germline ends. Germline assignment: CDR1 LGHNA and CDR2 YNFKEQ. There are 16 residues in the CDR3. CDR3 nucleotides: TGTGCCAGCAGCCAAGACAAGGGGGATAGCAATCAGCCCCAGCATTTT. Amino acid sequence: CASSQDKGDSNQPQHF.

This clone was counted between two and nine times. The chain links TRBV4-1 to TRBJ1-2, with 9 bases that match TRBD1. The V and J ends lost 0 bases and 0 bases, in that order; junction bases with no gene match: 5. The CDR3 has 17 amino acids. Germline CDR1 is MGHRA and CDR2 is YSYEKL. As DNA, the CDR3 is TGCGCCAGCAGCCAAGATCTAGGGACAGGGCCTAACTATGGCTACACCTTC. Protein: CASSQDLGTGPNYGYTF.